The rows below give T cell receptor beta chains drawn from one sample of a study of CD8+CD57+ T cells in acquired aplastic anemia. TCRdb redid the calling of the reads with MiXCR, one entry per CDR3 protein. The sample includes 150,000 to 200,000 distinct CDR3 sequences, around half of them seen just once. Sequencing was carried out using sorted CD4+, CD8+, or CD8+CD57+ T cells (not recorded which) from PBMCs. These receptors came from a human donor with aplastic anemia. The CDR3 runs from the conserved cysteine through the conserved F or W. Each record gives: CDR3 length, V gene, J gene, D gene, clone size, CDR3 protein, CDR3 DNA. D genes are given only for firm matches. Size tells how often a clone was seen (once, few, many) or the class of an expanded clone, and some rows leave it out.

len: 11; v_gene: TRBV7-2; j_gene: TRBJ2-7; d_gene: TRBD1; abundance: once; CDR3aa: CAGQGRYEQYF; CDR3nt: TGTGCCGGACAGGGCCGCTACGAGCAGTACTTC
len: 15; v_gene: TRBV11-2; j_gene: TRBJ2-5; d_gene: .; abundance: few; CDR3aa: CASSLVPSRGETQYF; CDR3nt: TGTGCCAGCAGCTTAGTTCCTTCGAGGGGAGAGACCCAGTACTTC
len: 14; v_gene: TRBV2; j_gene: TRBJ1-2; d_gene: TRBD1; abundance: .; CDR3aa: CASSPDRGNYGYTF; CDR3nt: TGTGCCAGCAGCCCTGACAGGGGGAACTATGGCTACACCTTC
len: 13; v_gene: TRBV3-1; j_gene: TRBJ2-5; d_gene: .; abundance: many; CDR3aa: CASSPTTGETQYF; CDR3nt: TGTGCCAGCAGCCCGACCACCGGGGAGACCCAGTACTTC
len: 15; v_gene: TRBV27; j_gene: TRBJ1-5; d_gene: TRBD1; abundance: .; CDR3aa: CASSPGQVARQPQHF; CDR3nt: TGTGCCAGCAGTCCGGGACAGGTAGCGAGACAGCCCCAGCATTTT
len: 13; v_gene: TRBV24-1; j_gene: TRBJ2-3; d_gene: .; abundance: .; CDR3aa: CATSDHTSDTQYF; CDR3nt: TGTGCCACCAGTGACCATACTTCAGATACGCAGTATTTT
len: 13; v_gene: TRBV7-2; j_gene: TRBJ2-7; d_gene: .; abundance: .; CDR3aa: CASSSIPRHEQYF; CDR3nt: TGTGCCAGCAGCTCAATACCAAGACACGAGCAGTACTTC
len: 14; v_gene: TRBV5-1; j_gene: TRBJ1-3; d_gene: TRBD1; abundance: many; CDR3aa: CASSPQGLMNTIYF; CDR3nt: TGCGCCAGCAGCCCACAGGGGTTGATGAACACCATATATTTT
len: 16; v_gene: TRBV5-1; j_gene: TRBJ2-3; d_gene: TRBD2; abundance: many; CDR3aa: CASSLPGGAGTDTQYF; CDR3nt: TGCGCCAGCAGCTTGCCGGGAGGAGCGGGTACAGATACGCAGTATTTT
len: 14; v_gene: TRBV6-5; j_gene: TRBJ1-5; d_gene: .; abundance: many; CDR3aa: CASRSGISNQPQHF; CDR3nt: TGTGCCAGCAGATCGGGGATTAGCAATCAGCCCCAGCATTTT
len: 17; v_gene: TRBV7-9; j_gene: TRBJ2-1; d_gene: TRBD2; abundance: many; CDR3aa: CASSSQRGGLAYNEQFF; CDR3nt: TGTGCCAGCAGCTCCCAGCGGGGGGGCCTCGCCTACAATGAGCAGTTCTTC
len: 14; v_gene: TRBV6-1; j_gene: TRBJ2-5; d_gene: .; abundance: many; CDR3aa: CASSPRSGGETQYF; CDR3nt: TGTGCCAGCAGTCCAAGGTCAGGGGGGGAGACCCAGTACTTC
len: 16; v_gene: TRBV20-1; j_gene: TRBJ2-7; d_gene: TRBD2; abundance: .; CDR3aa: CSARNPTGTRVYEQYF; CDR3nt: TGCAGTGCCAGAAACCCTACCGGGACTAGGGTCTACGAGCAGTACTTC
len: 12; v_gene: TRBV12-3/TRBV12-4; j_gene: TRBJ2-7; d_gene: .; abundance: many; CDR3aa: CASSPSSYEQYF; CDR3nt: TGTGCCAGCAGCCCGAGCTCCTACGAGCAGTACTTC
len: 14; v_gene: TRBV19; j_gene: TRBJ1-3; d_gene: .; abundance: .; CDR3aa: CASSILNSGNTIYF; CDR3nt: TGTGCCAGTAGTATCCTCAACTCTGGAAACACCATATATTTT
len: 16; v_gene: TRBV11-1; j_gene: TRBJ2-7; d_gene: TRBD2; abundance: few; CDR3aa: CASSLPLSGGGVGQYF; CDR3nt: TGTGCCAGCAGCTTACCTCTATCGGGAGGTGGCGTTGGGCAGTACTTC
len: 15; v_gene: TRBV25-1; j_gene: TRBJ1-3; d_gene: .; abundance: .; CDR3aa: CASSADLPSGNAIYF; CDR3nt: TGTGCCAGCAGTGCGGACCTTCCTTCTGGAAACGCCATATATTTT
len: 14; v_gene: TRBV11-3; j_gene: TRBJ2-5; d_gene: .; abundance: .; CDR3aa: CASSTLQGAETQYF; CDR3nt: TGTGCCAGCAGCACCTTACAGGGAGCAGAGACCCAGTACTTC
len: 14; v_gene: TRBV12-3/TRBV12-4; j_gene: TRBJ1-2; d_gene: TRBD1; abundance: many; CDR3aa: CASSLSTGGPGYTF; CDR3nt: TGTGCCAGCAGTTTATCGACAGGGGGCCCAGGCTACACCTTC
len: 16; v_gene: TRBV24-1; j_gene: TRBJ2-1; d_gene: TRBD2; abundance: .; CDR3aa: CATSDPSGGSYNEQFF; CDR3nt: TGTGCCACCAGTGACCCTAGCGGGGGCTCCTACAATGAGCAGTTCTTC
len: 12; v_gene: TRBV24-1; j_gene: TRBJ1-2; d_gene: .; abundance: .; CDR3aa: CATSDSREGYTF; CDR3nt: TGTGCCACCAGTGATTCAAGGGAAGGCTACACCTTC
len: 14; v_gene: TRBV29-1; j_gene: TRBJ2-1; d_gene: .; abundance: .; CDR3aa: CSVEAGTAFYGQFF; CDR3nt: TGCAGCGTTGAGGCCGGGACGGCATTCTATGGGCAGTTCTTC
len: 14; v_gene: TRBV5-5; j_gene: TRBJ2-1; d_gene: TRBD1; abundance: many; CDR3aa: CASSYGTGRTEQFF; CDR3nt: TGTGCCAGCAGCTACGGGACAGGGCGTACTGAGCAGTTCTTC
len: 15; v_gene: TRBV28; j_gene: TRBJ2-3; d_gene: .; abundance: many; CDR3aa: CASTSEQDLGDTQYF; CDR3nt: TGTGCCAGCACTTCAGAACAGGATCTAGGGGATACGCAGTATTTT
len: 15; v_gene: TRBV5-4; j_gene: TRBJ1-2; d_gene: TRBD1; abundance: few; CDR3aa: CAGSLQGGLGYGYTF; CDR3nt: TGTGCCGGCAGCCTACAGGGGGGGCTAGGCTATGGCTACACCTTC
len: 13; v_gene: TRBV4-3; j_gene: TRBJ1-3; d_gene: .; abundance: many; CDR3aa: CASSKGSGNTIYF; CDR3nt: TGCGCCAGCAGCAAGGGGTCTGGAAACACCATATATTTT
len: 11; v_gene: TRBV7-2; j_gene: TRBJ1-6; d_gene: .; abundance: .; CDR3aa: CASSPGFPLHF; CDR3nt: TGTGCCAGCAGTCCAGGGTTTCCCCTCCACTTT
len: 15; v_gene: TRBV11-2; j_gene: TRBJ2-7; d_gene: TRBD1; abundance: many; CDR3aa: CASSSRDRELYEQYF; CDR3nt: TGTGCCAGCAGCTCCCGGGACAGGGAGCTCTACGAGCAGTACTTC
len: 14; v_gene: TRBV2; j_gene: TRBJ1-1; d_gene: .; abundance: many; CDR3aa: CASSERRSLTEAFF; CDR3nt: TGTGCCAGCAGTGAGCGTCGCAGTTTAACTGAAGCTTTCTTT
len: 18; v_gene: TRBV29-1; j_gene: TRBJ2-6; d_gene: .; abundance: many; CDR3aa: CSVEVTAGEIAGANVLTF; CDR3nt: TGCAGCGTTGAAGTTACAGCAGGGGAAATTGCTGGGGCCAACGTCCTGACTTTC
len: 13; v_gene: TRBV29-1; j_gene: TRBJ2-7; d_gene: .; abundance: .; CDR3aa: CSAQTGAAYEQYF; CDR3nt: TGCAGCGCGCAGACGGGGGCGGCGTACGAGCAGTACTTC
len: 13; v_gene: TRBV20-1; j_gene: TRBJ2-3; d_gene: TRBD1; abundance: few; CDR3aa: CSARQGSTDTQYF; CDR3nt: TGCAGTGCCCGACAGGGAAGCACAGATACGCAGTATTTT
len: 12; v_gene: TRBV28; j_gene: TRBJ1-1; d_gene: .; abundance: few; CDR3aa: CASSIGNAKAFF; CDR3nt: TGTGCCAGCAGTATAGGGAATGCGAAAGCTTTCTTT
len: 14; v_gene: TRBV5-5; j_gene: TRBJ1-1; d_gene: .; abundance: once; CDR3aa: CASSLASRAPEAFF; CDR3nt: TGTGCCAGCAGCTTGGCCAGCAGGGCTCCTGAAGCTTTCTTT
len: 15; v_gene: TRBV7-8; j_gene: TRBJ1-1; d_gene: .; abundance: .; CDR3aa: CASSLIGALGTEAFF; CDR3nt: TGTGCCAGCAGCTTAATAGGGGCGCTGGGGACTGAAGCTTTCTTT
len: 16; v_gene: TRBV9; j_gene: TRBJ2-7; d_gene: TRBD1; abundance: many; CDR3aa: CASSVSGDRSVGEQYF; CDR3nt: TGTGCCAGCAGCGTATCTGGGGACAGGTCGGTCGGGGAGCAGTACTTC
len: 16; v_gene: TRBV15; j_gene: TRBJ1-4; d_gene: .; abundance: .; CDR3aa: CATSRVRGWANEKLFF; CDR3nt: TGTGCCACCAGCAGAGTGAGGGGCTGGGCTAATGAAAAACTGTTTTTT
len: 16; v_gene: TRBV10-2; j_gene: TRBJ2-5; d_gene: TRBD1; abundance: many; CDR3aa: CASRRPGTGEQETQYF; CDR3nt: TGCGCCAGCAGGCGACCTGGGACAGGGGAACAAGAGACCCAGTACTTC
len: 13; v_gene: TRBV6-4; j_gene: TRBJ1-5; d_gene: TRBD1; abundance: .; CDR3aa: CTGLRDRAKPQHF; CDR3nt: TGTACCGGCTTGAGGGACAGGGCCAAGCCCCAGCATTTT
len: 13; v_gene: TRBV7-8; j_gene: TRBJ1-1; d_gene: TRBD1; abundance: .; CDR3aa: CASSLEGQGAAFF; CDR3nt: TGTGCCAGCAGCTTAGAGGGACAGGGGGCGGCTTTCTTT
len: 15; v_gene: TRBV15; j_gene: TRBJ2-3; d_gene: TRBD1; abundance: .; CDR3aa: CATSPQGAATDTQYF; CDR3nt: TGTGCCACCAGCCCCCAGGGGGCGGCAACAGATACGCAGTATTTT
len: 17; v_gene: TRBV20-1; j_gene: TRBJ2-1; d_gene: TRBD2; abundance: many; CDR3aa: CSAQRPLAGVSYNEQFF; CDR3nt: TGCAGTGCTCAAAGACCCCTAGCGGGCGTCTCCTACAATGAGCAGTTCTTC
len: 15; v_gene: TRBV20-1; j_gene: TRBJ1-2; d_gene: TRBD1; abundance: .; CDR3aa: CSAFQDRAANYGYTF; CDR3nt: TGCAGTGCCTTCCAGGACAGGGCCGCGAACTATGGCTACACCTTC
len: 14; v_gene: TRBV7-2; j_gene: TRBJ2-7; d_gene: TRBD1; abundance: .; CDR3aa: CASRKLQGAYEQYF; CDR3nt: TGTGCCAGCAGGAAACTACAGGGGGCCTACGAGCAGTACTTC
len: 15; v_gene: TRBV9; j_gene: TRBJ1-6; d_gene: TRBD1; abundance: .; CDR3aa: CASSAGQGGNSPLHF; CDR3nt: TGTGCCAGCAGCGCAGGACAGGGAGGTAATTCACCCCTCCACTTT
len: 16; v_gene: TRBV19; j_gene: TRBJ2-7; d_gene: TRBD1; abundance: many; CDR3aa: CASSAKGTGEKHEQYF; CDR3nt: TGTGCCAGTAGTGCTAAAGGGACAGGGGAAAAACACGAGCAGTACTTC
len: 14; v_gene: TRBV5-1; j_gene: TRBJ2-7; d_gene: TRBD2; abundance: many; CDR3aa: CASSPGTTLSEQYF; CDR3nt: TGCGCCAGCAGCCCTGGGACTACTCTTTCCGAGCAGTACTTC
len: 13; v_gene: TRBV5-6; j_gene: TRBJ1-2; d_gene: .; abundance: .; CDR3aa: CASSLGQATGYTF; CDR3nt: TGTGCCAGCAGCTTAGGTCAGGCCACTGGCTACACCTTC
len: 13; v_gene: TRBV19; j_gene: TRBJ1-1; d_gene: .; abundance: .; CDR3aa: CASSISQRTEAFF; CDR3nt: TGTGCCAGTAGTATTTCCCAGAGGACTGAAGCTTTCTTT
len: 16; v_gene: TRBV7-2; j_gene: TRBJ2-7; d_gene: TRBD2; abundance: .; CDR3aa: CASSLVGGRVSYEQYF; CDR3nt: TGTGCCAGCAGCTTAGTCGGCGGGAGGGTTAGCTACGAGCAGTACTTC
len: 15; v_gene: TRBV15; j_gene: TRBJ2-7; d_gene: TRBD2; abundance: many; CDR3aa: CATSSDPGLASEQYF; CDR3nt: TGTGCCACCAGCAGCGATCCGGGACTAGCCTCCGAGCAGTACTTC
len: 14; v_gene: TRBV6-2/TRBV6-3; j_gene: TRBJ1-5; d_gene: .; abundance: many; CDR3aa: CASSGGTRNQPQHF; CDR3nt: TGTGCCAGCAGCGGCGGGACACGAAATCAGCCCCAGCATTTT
len: 15; v_gene: TRBV10-2; j_gene: TRBJ2-1; d_gene: TRBD1; abundance: few; CDR3aa: CASSESGQGDNEQFF; CDR3nt: TGCGCCAGCAGTGAGTCGGGACAGGGGGACAATGAGCAGTTCTTC
len: 13; v_gene: TRBV20-1; j_gene: TRBJ2-1; d_gene: TRBD2; abundance: .; CDR3aa: CSATSSGANEQFF; CDR3nt: TGCAGTGCTACTTCTAGCGGGGCGAATGAGCAGTTCTTC
len: 16; v_gene: TRBV5-4; j_gene: TRBJ2-7; d_gene: TRBD2; abundance: .; CDR3aa: CASSTMGSGRAREQYF; CDR3nt: TGTGCCAGCAGCACCATGGGTAGCGGGAGGGCGAGAGAGCAGTACTTC
len: 12; v_gene: TRBV15; j_gene: TRBJ2-7; d_gene: .; abundance: many; CDR3aa: CATSSGFGEQYF; CDR3nt: TGTGCCACCAGCAGCGGTTTTGGGGAGCAGTACTTC
len: 14; v_gene: TRBV19; j_gene: TRBJ2-6; d_gene: .; abundance: .; CDR3aa: CASSRPSGANALTF; CDR3nt: TGTGCCAGTAGTAGGCCCTCTGGGGCCAACGCCCTGACTTTC
len: 16; v_gene: TRBV2; j_gene: TRBJ2-7; d_gene: .; abundance: few; CDR3aa: CASSEALPRYGYEQYF; CDR3nt: TGTGCCAGCAGTGAAGCGCTTCCCAGATATGGATACGAGCAGTACTTC
len: 14; v_gene: TRBV19; j_gene: TRBJ2-7; d_gene: .; abundance: .; CDR3aa: CATRPPGPTYEQYF; CDR3nt: TGTGCCACGAGACCACCGGGTCCGACCTACGAGCAGTACTTC
len: 13; v_gene: TRBV3-1; j_gene: TRBJ1-1; d_gene: TRBD1; abundance: once; CDR3aa: CASSLTTGQGAFF; CDR3nt: TGTGCCAGCAGCCTCACTACGGGACAGGGAGCTTTCTTT